This T cell receptor (beta chain) emerged from a study of T-cell memory formation after mild COVID-19. General study points: CD4+ clones that contracted lay mainly in CM and EM; CD8+ ones lay in EMRA.

The CDR3 extends over 16 amino acids. From germline, CDR1 is DFQATT and CDR2 SNEGSKA (reference sequence). V was cut by 2 bases and J by 0 bases, with 11 bases left in between. Each CDR3 protein gets one entry after TCRdb re-called the 5' RACE reads with MiXCR. The sample yields 250,000 to 300,000 distinct CDR3 sequences, about 17% seen once. Comment on this clonotype: The antigen remains unidentified.

The source of this sequence is a man aged 18 to 30 who had mild COVID-19 (a few samples of this study predate the infection). Cell type and time point are not known. The rearrangement joins TRBV20-1 to TRBJ2-6, with D maybe TRBD1 (5 bases). Specimen: PBMCs or a T cell subset sorted from them (not recorded which). The CDR3, as DNA: TGCAGTGCTAGACCTGACAGTCCCTCTGGGGCCAACGTCCTGACTTTC. It yields the protein CSARPDSPSGANVLTF.